The rows below give T cell receptor beta chains drawn from one sample of a study of T cell repertoires in cytomegalovirus infection. TCRdb analysed the reads with MiXCR anew, one entry per CDR3 protein. The data contain 170,000 or so distinct CDR3 sequences, around 15% of them singletons. The sequenced sample was PBMCs. The receptors were gathered from a human donor in good health (CMV status not recorded). Some clones in this sample may be carry-over from other donors' samples. Both conserved end residues are part of each CDR3. The order of the fields is clone size, D gene, J gene, V gene, CDR3 DNA, CDR3 protein. The D gene is left open where the match is weak. Part of the rows lack a size; the others show once, few, many or a class for expanded clones.

clone_size: few; d_call: .; j_call: TRBJ2-4; v_call: TRBV2; cdr3_nt: TGTGCCAGCAAGGAAGGGGGAAACATTCAGTACTTC; cdr3_aa: CASKEGGNIQYF
clone_size: .; d_call: .; j_call: TRBJ2-2; v_call: TRBV20-1; cdr3_nt: TGCAGTGCTAGAGCTTCACGGGGGAAGAGCACCGGGGAGCTGTTTTTT; cdr3_aa: CSARASRGKSTGELFF
clone_size: .; d_call: .; j_call: TRBJ2-1; v_call: TRBV5-1; cdr3_nt: TGCGCCAGCAGCTCGAAGCGGTCCCGCTCCTACAATGAGCAGTTCTTC; cdr3_aa: CASSSKRSRSYNEQFF
clone_size: few; d_call: .; j_call: TRBJ1-6; v_call: TRBV29-1; cdr3_nt: TGCAGCGCCGGGGTGGTGCACTCCTATAATTCACCCCTCCACTTT; cdr3_aa: CSAGVVHSYNSPLHF
clone_size: many; d_call: .; j_call: TRBJ1-1; v_call: TRBV7-2; cdr3_nt: TGTGCCAGCAGCCGCTCGATGGGACGGGCCACTGAAGCTTTCTTT; cdr3_aa: CASSRSMGRATEAFF
clone_size: .; d_call: .; j_call: TRBJ1-5; v_call: TRBV6-5; cdr3_nt: TGTGCCAGCAGTTACGGTTTAGGTAATCAGCCCCAGCATTTT; cdr3_aa: CASSYGLGNQPQHF
clone_size: .; d_call: .; j_call: TRBJ2-7; v_call: TRBV2; cdr3_nt: TGTGCCAGCAGTGAGCAGGGACCCTACGAGCAGTACTTC; cdr3_aa: CASSEQGPYEQYF
clone_size: few; d_call: .; j_call: TRBJ2-3; v_call: TRBV14; cdr3_nt: TGTGCCAGCAGCCAAGTTGTCCGGGTGAGCACAGATACGCAGTATTTT; cdr3_aa: CASSQVVRVSTDTQYF
clone_size: many; d_call: .; j_call: TRBJ2-5; v_call: TRBV5-4; cdr3_nt: TGTGCCAGCAGCTTGGGAAGGAGGGGGACCGGGGAGACCCAGTACTTC; cdr3_aa: CASSLGRRGTGETQYF
clone_size: many; d_call: TRBD1; j_call: TRBJ1-1; v_call: TRBV6-2/TRBV6-3; cdr3_nt: TGTGCCAGCAGTTATATGGCAGGGGGCACGAACACTGAAGCTTTCTTT; cdr3_aa: CASSYMAGGTNTEAFF
clone_size: many; d_call: .; j_call: TRBJ1-2; v_call: TRBV10-3; cdr3_nt: TGTGCCATCAGTCCCACAGGGTTGTTGGGCTACACCTTC; cdr3_aa: CAISPTGLLGYTF
clone_size: few; d_call: TRBD2; j_call: TRBJ2-2; v_call: TRBV5-4; cdr3_nt: TGTGCCAGCAGCACGGTGGGACTAGCGGGGGACACCGGGGAGCTGTTTTTT; cdr3_aa: CASSTVGLAGDTGELFF
clone_size: .; d_call: .; j_call: TRBJ2-7; v_call: TRBV19; cdr3_nt: TGTGCCAGTAGTATGACCCGGGGATTTTTATACGAGCAGTACTTC; cdr3_aa: CASSMTRGFLYEQYF
clone_size: few; d_call: .; j_call: TRBJ2-5; v_call: TRBV28; cdr3_nt: TGTGCCAGCAGTTTTGGGCTCGGACCTTCACTCGGGGAGACCCAGTACTTC; cdr3_aa: CASSFGLGPSLGETQYF
clone_size: few; d_call: .; j_call: TRBJ1-2; v_call: TRBV13; cdr3_nt: TGTGCCAGCAGCCCAGTGGGGGAAGACTATGGCTACACCTTC; cdr3_aa: CASSPVGEDYGYTF
clone_size: many; d_call: .; j_call: TRBJ2-2; v_call: TRBV7-8; cdr3_nt: TGTGCCAGCAGCTTAGGGATGGGACTCAACACCGGGGAGCTGTTTTTT; cdr3_aa: CASSLGMGLNTGELFF
clone_size: .; d_call: TRBD1; j_call: TRBJ1-1; v_call: TRBV10-1; cdr3_nt: TGCGCCAGCAGTGAGTCGGGACCGGGACAGGGGGCTGAAGCTTTCTTT; cdr3_aa: CASSESGPGQGAEAFF
clone_size: once; d_call: TRBD1; j_call: TRBJ2-7; v_call: TRBV29-1; cdr3_nt: TGCAGCGTTGTGGTCGGACAGGGAAAATACGAGCAGTACTTC; cdr3_aa: CSVVVGQGKYEQYF
clone_size: few; d_call: .; j_call: TRBJ1-1; v_call: TRBV6-2/TRBV6-3; cdr3_nt: TGTGCCAGCAGTTACCGCCCCTCGCAGGGCACTGAAGCTTTCTTT; cdr3_aa: CASSYRPSQGTEAFF
clone_size: many; d_call: TRBD2; j_call: TRBJ2-1; v_call: TRBV2; cdr3_nt: TGTGCCAGCTTATGGACTAGCGGGAGGTCCTACAATGAGCAGTTCTTC; cdr3_aa: CASLWTSGRSYNEQFF
clone_size: .; d_call: .; j_call: TRBJ2-2; v_call: TRBV6-4; cdr3_nt: TGTGCCAGCAGTCCCAGGGACACCGGGGAGCTGTTTTTT; cdr3_aa: CASSPRDTGELFF
clone_size: few; d_call: TRBD2; j_call: TRBJ2-2; v_call: TRBV2; cdr3_nt: TGTGCCAGCAGTGAACTAGCGGGAGTATACACCGGGGAGCTGTTTTTT; cdr3_aa: CASSELAGVYTGELFF
clone_size: many; d_call: .; j_call: TRBJ1-1; v_call: TRBV12-3/TRBV12-4; cdr3_nt: TGTGCCAGCAGTTTACCGGGGGGGGTAACTGAAGCTTTCTTT; cdr3_aa: CASSLPGGVTEAFF
clone_size: many; d_call: .; j_call: TRBJ2-3; v_call: TRBV7-2; cdr3_nt: TGTGCCAGCAGCGGGCGGCCGAGAGATACGCAGTATTTT; cdr3_aa: CASSGRPRDTQYF
clone_size: many; d_call: .; j_call: TRBJ2-5; v_call: TRBV7-2; cdr3_nt: TGTGCCAGCAGCTTATTTGGAACGGCTTTTGAGACCCAGTACTTC; cdr3_aa: CASSLFGTAFETQYF
clone_size: .; d_call: .; j_call: TRBJ1-3; v_call: TRBV6-2/TRBV6-3; cdr3_nt: TGTGCCAGCATCGGACATCGAGGAGGTGGAAACACCATATATTTT; cdr3_aa: CASIGHRGGGNTIYF
clone_size: .; d_call: .; j_call: TRBJ2-5; v_call: TRBV12-3/TRBV12-4; cdr3_nt: TGTGCCAGCAGTTTAGATGCGTGGAGGGGTGGAGAGACCCAGTACTTC; cdr3_aa: CASSLDAWRGGETQYF
clone_size: many; d_call: TRBD1; j_call: TRBJ1-5; v_call: TRBV7-8; cdr3_nt: TGTGCCAGCAGGGGGACAGGGAAAGAGCCCCAGCATTTT; cdr3_aa: CASRGTGKEPQHF
clone_size: many; d_call: .; j_call: TRBJ1-5; v_call: TRBV10-3; cdr3_nt: TGTGCCATCGTGGACGTCTTCGACGGGCCCCAGCATTTT; cdr3_aa: CAIVDVFDGPQHF
clone_size: many; d_call: TRBD2; j_call: TRBJ2-3; v_call: TRBV20-1; cdr3_nt: TGCAGTGCCCCGACTAGCGGTCCTAGCACAGATACGCAGTATTTT; cdr3_aa: CSAPTSGPSTDTQYF
clone_size: many; d_call: TRBD2; j_call: TRBJ2-3; v_call: TRBV7-3; cdr3_nt: TGTGCCAGCAGCTCCGGACTAGCGGGGAGCACAGATACGCAGTATTTT; cdr3_aa: CASSSGLAGSTDTQYF
clone_size: many; d_call: .; j_call: TRBJ1-1; v_call: TRBV7-8; cdr3_nt: TGTGCCAGCAGCTTAGCGCGAAATAGGGGGAACACTGAAGCTTTCTTT; cdr3_aa: CASSLARNRGNTEAFF
clone_size: many; d_call: .; j_call: TRBJ1-2; v_call: TRBV28; cdr3_nt: TGTGCCAGCAGTTTCGGGGGGGTTAACTATGGCTACACCTTC; cdr3_aa: CASSFGGVNYGYTF
clone_size: many; d_call: TRBD2; j_call: TRBJ2-2; v_call: TRBV7-3; cdr3_nt: TGTGCCAGCAGTTTAGTAGCGGGAGAGTACGGGGAGCTGTTTTTT; cdr3_aa: CASSLVAGEYGELFF
clone_size: many; d_call: .; j_call: TRBJ1-5; v_call: TRBV29-1; cdr3_nt: TGCAGCGTTGGGGGGGATCAGCCCCAGCATTTT; cdr3_aa: CSVGGDQPQHF
clone_size: few; d_call: .; j_call: TRBJ1-1; v_call: TRBV19; cdr3_nt: TGTGCCAGCAGACTAAACAGGGCGAACACTGAAGCTTTCTTT; cdr3_aa: CASRLNRANTEAFF
clone_size: few; d_call: TRBD2; j_call: TRBJ2-7; v_call: TRBV20-1; cdr3_nt: TGCAGTGCAAGGACTAGCGGTATCTACGAGCAGTACTTC; cdr3_aa: CSARTSGIYEQYF
clone_size: many; d_call: .; j_call: TRBJ1-1; v_call: TRBV7-2; cdr3_nt: TGTGCCAGCAGCTTAGGACAGGCCACTGAAGCTTTCTTT; cdr3_aa: CASSLGQATEAFF
clone_size: .; d_call: TRBD2; j_call: TRBJ2-3; v_call: TRBV20-1; cdr3_nt: TGCAGTGCTAGTTTGGGGGAGCGGGGCACCACAGATACGCAGTATTTT; cdr3_aa: CSASLGERGTTDTQYF